Below are 30 T cell receptor beta chains sequenced from a single sample in a study of Ad26.COV2.S vaccination and SARS-CoV-2 variants. The protocol was immunoSEQ multiplex PCR, while the TCRdb copy is restricted to in-frame clones and leaves out a portion. This table has 500,000 or so clones, around 88% appearing once. The treatment denotes: some 19 received Ad26.COV2.S at low or high dose, single or two shots; 5 received placebo; per-sample allocation not given. Sample collection was performed on day 63 after the first vaccine or placebo injection. The starting material was peripheral blood, obtained in a trial of Ad26.COV2.S vaccine versus placebo. The receptors derive from a person between 18 and 65 years old who received the Ad26.COV2.S COVID-19 vaccine or a placebo.

The chain carries TRBV28 and TRBJ2-1; 7 positions agree with TRBD2. CDR1 is MDHEN, CDR2 SYDVKM, per germline. The CDR3 loop spans 14 amino acids. Trimming at V came to 1 base and at J to 7 bases, leaving 4 bases not matched to a gene. The CDR3, as DNA: TGTGCCAGCAGTTTATATATTAGCGGGAATGAGCAGTTCTTC. Its translation: CASSLYISGNEQFF.

This clone was observed a handful of times. The rearrangement uses TRBV5-5 and TRBJ1-5; tentative D call: TRBD1 (5 bases). Per the germline V gene, CDR1 is SGHKS and CDR2 is YYEKEE (reference sequence). The CDR3 has 16 amino acids. The ends were cut back, 4 bases at V and 2 bases at J, with 16 bases in the middle. The CDR3 spells CASSHSQGLGNQPQHF. DNA for the CDR3: TGTGCCAGCAGCCATAGCCAGGGCTTGGGCAATCAGCCCCAGCATTTT. Based on the CDR3 plus reference TRBV5-5 and TRBJ1-5, the full variable domain is DAGVTQSPTHLIKTRGQQVTLRCSPISGHKSVSWYQQVLGQGPQFIFQYYEKEERGRGNFPDRFSARQFPNYSSELNVNALLLGDSALYLCASSHSQGLGNQPQHFGDGTRLSIL.

The V gene is TRBV6-5, the J gene TRBJ2-7; D is tentatively TRBD1 or TRBD2 (6 bases each). The CDR3 totals 14 residues. The germline V and J ends were trimmed by 8 bases and 5 bases, with 19 bases remaining between them. CDR1 is MNHEY, CDR2 SVGAGI, per germline. The chain's CDR3 is CASRFYEGGDEQYF. CDR3 DNA: TGTGCCAGCCGGTTTTACGAGGGGGGCGACGAGCAGTACTTC.

The chain has TRBV6-5 and TRBJ1-1; tentatively, D is TRBD1 (5 bases). Between the trimmed V and J ends, which lost 4 bases and 11 bases, there was a span of 26 bases. The CDR3 is made up of 16 amino acids. Germline V gene data show CDR1 as MNHEY and CDR2 as SVGAGI. CDR3 nucleotides: TGTGCCAGCAGTTCCCATGAAGGTTTACGGGGGAGAACGGCTTTCTTT. This gives the protein CASSSHEGLRGRTAFF.

The gene calls are TRBV5-1 and TRBJ1-1; 8 positions agree with TRBD1. CDR3 length: 15 amino acids. J was trimmed by 6 bases and V by 6 bases; bases with no gene match: 13. Germline CDR1 SGHRS, CDR2 YFSETQ. CDR3 nucleotides: TGCGCCAGCATGCAGGGGGCAGATGTTTCTGCTGAAGCTTTCTTT. Translation gives CASMQGADVSAEAFF.

This clone was found once. The chain couples TRBV11-2 to TRBJ2-7; possibly TRBD1 for D (5 bases). The germline V gene has CDR1 SGHAT and CDR2 FQNNGV. Trimming took off 3 bases at V and 6 bases at J, with 18 bases between the two ends. The CDR3 length is 15 residues. CDR3 DNA sequence: TGTGCCAGCAGCTTCCTTAATCCGAGACAGCTCGAGCAGTACTTC. Amino acid sequence: CASSFLNPRQLEQYF. The full variable domain, rest sourced from reference TRBV11-2 and TRBJ2-7, is EAGVAQSPRYKIIEKRQSVAFWCNPISGHATLYWYQQILGQGPKLLIQFQNNGVVDDSQLPKDRFSAERLKGVDSTLKIQPAKLEDSAVYLCASSFLNPRQLEQYFGPGTRLTVT.

The CDR3 DNA reads TGTGCCAGCCGTACGGGGGGGCAGGCGGTAGAGCCCCAGCATTTT. Translation: CASRTGGQAVEPQHF. The chain links TRBV28 to TRBJ1-5, with a tentative D call TRBD1 (6 bases). The CDR3 is made up of 15 amino acids. Trimming shortened V by 8 bases and J by 8 bases, and 22 bases separated the two germline ends. Germline V CDR1 and CDR2: MDHEN, SYDVKM. The variable domain in full, completed from reference TRBV28 and TRBJ1-5, reads DVKVTQSSRYLVKRTGEKVFLECVQDMDHENMFWYRQDPGLGLRLIYFSYDVKMKEKGDIPEGYSVSREKKERFSLILESASTNQTSMYLCASRTGGQAVEPQHFGDGTRLSIL.

The rearrangement uses TRBV19 and TRBJ2-4; D possibly uses TRBD1 or TRBD2 (5 bases each). The CDR3 runs to 18 residues. The germline V gene encodes CDR1 LNHDA and CDR2 SQIVND (reference sequence). The V end lost 0 bases, the J end lost 7 bases, and 22 bases lay between the germline ends. The CDR3 coding sequence is TGTGCCAGTAGTATAGATTTACTCCGCAGAGGGACGAGCAACATTCAGTACTTC. It specifies CASSIDLLRRGTSNIQYF.

This chain links TRBV6-2 or TRBV6-3 with TRBJ1-5; a possible D gene is TRBD1 (6 bases). Trimming left V 4 bases short and J 0 bases short, with 10 bases between. Germline V CDR1 and CDR2: MNHEY, SVGEGT. CDR3 length: 15 residues. The CDR3 DNA reads as TGTGCCAGCAGTTCGGGGGCCTATAGCAATCAGCCCCAGCATTTT. It is translated as CASSSGAYSNQPQHF.

This sequence joins TRBV29-1 and TRBJ1-2, with unresolved D. CDR1 and CDR2 from the germline V gene are SQVTM and ANQGSEA. CDR3 length: 13 residues. With 7 bases removed from V and 0 bases from J, the gap between germline ends came to 12 bases. CDR3 DNA: TGCAGCGCTCCGGACGGACCTAACTATGGCTACACCTTC. It specifies CSAPDGPNYGYTF.

This chain connects TRBV24-1 to TRBJ2-7; D remains ambiguous. Trimming pared 0 bases from V and 1 base from J, leaving 15 bases between. Germline assignment: CDR1 KGHDR and CDR2 SFDVKD. This CDR3 comprises 17 residues. DNA for the CDR3: TGTGCCACCAGTGATTTGCTCGGGCAGGCTGGGTCCTACGAGCAGTACTTC. Translating gives CATSDLLGQAGSYEQYF.

This chain links TRBV6-6 with TRBJ1-3; D is perhaps TRBD1 (6 bases). Germline CDR1 reads MNHNY; CDR2 reads SVGAGI (reference sequence). CDR3 size: 13 residues. V gave up 6 bases and J gave up 6 bases, with 12 bases separating them. CDR3 sequence reads: CASRQGSQNTIYF. The CDR3 DNA reads as TGTGCCAGCAGACAGGGAAGCCAAAACACCATATATTTT.

The chain links TRBV30 to TRBJ1-1, with 7 bases identical to TRBD1. The CDR3 covers 13 residues. V was pared by 8 bases and J by 3 bases, with 9 bases of the junction left unmatched. Germline V gene data show CDR1 as GTSNPN and CDR2 as SVGIG (reference sequence). The CDR3 DNA sequence: TGTGCCAGTAGGGGGCGAGTGGACACTGAAGCTTTCTTT. Translated, it gives CASRGRVDTEAFF.

This clone was seen once. V usage is TRBV19 and J usage is TRBJ2-7; 7 bases map to TRBD1. This CDR3 has 14 amino acids. Per the germline V gene, CDR1 is LNHDA and CDR2 is SQIVND (reference sequence). After removal of 9 bases from V and 0 bases from J, the junction contained 8 bases not matched to a gene. The CDR3 DNA reads as TGTGCCAGCAACAGGGGTGGGACCTCCTACGAGCAGTACTTC. Translating gives CASNRGGTSYEQYF.

The genes are TRBV7-2 and TRBJ1-1; 10 bases are a match to TRBD1. The germline gives CDR1 SGHTA, CDR2 FQGNSA. This CDR3 region has 16 residues. V was pared by 5 bases and J by 3 bases, with 9 bases of the junction left unmatched. The CDR3: CASSPLDRGRYTEAFF. DNA for the CDR3: TGTGCCAGCAGCCCCTTGGACAGGGGGAGATACACTGAAGCTTTCTTT.

Only one count was recorded for this clone. This rearrangement joins TRBV28 to TRBJ1-1; TRBD1 is a possible D gene (5 bases). V lost 3 bases to trimming and J lost 1 base, with 15 bases between them. This CDR3 is 16 amino acids long. CDR1 MDHEN and CDR2 SYDVKM come from the germline V gene. CDR3 nucleotide sequence: TGTGCCAGCAGTTTTTATGCCAGGGCTAAGAACACTGAAGCTTTCTTT. Translation gives CASSFYARAKNTEAFF. The full variable domain, its missing parts supplied by reference TRBV28 and TRBJ1-1, is DVKVTQSSRYLVKRTGEKVFLECVQDMDHENMFWYRQDPGLGLRLIYFSYDVKMKEKGDIPEGYSVSREKKERFSLILESASTNQTSMYLCASSFYARAKNTEAFFGQGTRLTVV.

This clone occurred a few times. This rearrangement joins TRBV29-1 to TRBJ2-1, with TRBD2 matching 9 bases. V lost 6 bases, J lost 1 base, and 7 bases stayed unmatched. This CDR3 comprises 15 residues. Germline assignment: CDR1 SQVTM and CDR2 ANQGSEA. This CDR3 is CSVDGTSLSYNEQFF. In nucleotides, the CDR3 is TGCAGCGTGGATGGGACTAGCCTATCCTACAATGAGCAGTTCTTC.

The chain uses TRBV4-1 and TRBJ2-1, with a possible D match to TRBD2 (6 bases). The CDR3 consists of 17 residues. Germline V lookup: CDR1 MGHRA, CDR2 YSYEKL. The V gene lost 4 bases and the J gene lost 0 bases, with 16 bases spanning the gap. CDR3 loop: CASSLRGEPPSYNEQFF. The CDR3 coding sequence is TGCGCCAGCAGCCTCCGCGGGGAACCCCCCTCCTACAATGAGCAGTTCTTC.

The CDR3 DNA reads as TGTGCCAGCAGTTCACACGGAGGGACTAACTATGGCTACACCTTC. Its protein product is CASSSHGGTNYGYTF. The V gene is TRBV27, the J gene TRBJ1-2; no clear D gene. Germline CDR1 reads MNHEY; CDR2 reads SMNVEV (reference sequence). The CDR3 extends over 15 amino acids. Trimming left V 4 bases short and J 0 bases short, with 12 bases between.

V is TRBV3-1 (or the pseudogene TRBV3-2) and J is TRBJ1-5, with D perhaps matching TRBD1 (6 bases). V gave up 2 bases and J gave up 7 bases, with 9 bases separating them. The CDR3 covers 13 residues. Germline V gene data show CDR1 as LGHDT and CDR2 as YNNKEL (reference sequence). The CDR3 spells CASSQNRAQPQHF. The CDR3 nucleotides read TGTGCCAGCAGCCAAAACAGGGCCCAGCCCCAGCATTTT.

V gene TRBV29-1 combines with J gene TRBJ2-3, with 9 bases matching TRBD2. The junction had 12 bases not matched to a gene; V was cut back by 4 bases and J by 7 bases. Germline V gene data show CDR1 as SQVTM and CDR2 as ANQGSEA. The CDR3 spans 15 residues. The CDR3 nucleotides are TGCAGCGTTGGACTGGCGGGAGGGCCCTCGAATACGCAGTATTTT. Encoded protein: CSVGLAGGPSNTQYF.

The J gene is TRBJ1-5, the V gene TRBV2, with D uncertain. Germline-derived CDR1 and CDR2 are SNHLY and FYNNEI. Trimming took off 5 bases at V and 4 bases at J, with 12 bases between the two ends. The CDR3 has 14 residues. The CDR3 region has the DNA TGTGCCAGCAGTAAGGTAGCAGAGAATCAGCCCCAGCATTTT. Its protein product is CASSKVAENQPQHF.

This clone was detected a few times. V is TRBV4-3 and J is TRBJ2-7, with D perhaps matching TRBD1 (6 bases). This CDR3 contains 14 residues. Trimming pared 4 bases from V and 3 bases from J, leaving 13 bases between. Per the germline V gene, CDR1 is LGHNA and CDR2 is YSLEER. Here the CDR3 DNA reads TGCGCCAGCAGCCCCACAGCACAGGGCTACGAGCAGTACTTC. It is translated as CASSPTAQGYEQYF.

This clone was recorded only once. The V and J genes are TRBV6-5 and TRBJ2-7; possible D gene TRBD1, 6 bases. This CDR3 contains 15 residues. Germline-derived CDR1 and CDR2 are MNHEY and SVGAGI. V lost 7 bases and J 0 bases, leaving 16 bases between the germline ends. The CDR3 here is CASIHAPRGSYEQYF. Written as DNA, the CDR3 is TGTGCCAGCATCCATGCCCCCAGGGGCTCCTACGAGCAGTACTTC.

The CDR3 spells CASSPGSRGSGELFF. CDR3 bases: TGTGCCAGCAGTCCCGGGTCCCGAGGATCCGGGGAGCTGTTTTTT. The genes are TRBV5-4 and TRBJ2-2; no clear D gene. The CDR3 loop spans 15 amino acids. Deletions cut 5 bases from V and 6 bases from J, with 17 bases between. Germline values: CDR1 SGHNT, CDR2 YYREEE (reference sequence).

This clone was recorded only once. The J gene is TRBJ2-3, the V gene TRBV18; D is possibly TRBD1 or TRBD2 (5 bases each). The CDR3 runs 15 residues. CDR1 and CDR2 (germline): KGHSH, LQKENI. Trimming removed 4 bases from V and 0 bases from J, with 11 bases in between. The CDR3 sequence is CASSLNGASTDTQYF. In DNA, the CDR3 is TGTGCCAGCTCACTTAACGGGGCCAGCACAGATACGCAGTATTTT.

This sequence joins TRBV24-1 and TRBJ1-4; no clear D. Trimming shortened V by 2 bases and J by 8 bases, and 17 bases separated the two germline ends. The CDR3 runs 16 residues. Germline V gives CDR1 KGHDR, CDR2 SFDVKD. CDR3 protein: CATSDSSGPTGEKLFF. As DNA, the CDR3 is TGTGCCACCAGTGATTCAAGCGGCCCCACGGGCGAAAAACTGTTTTTT.

The V and J genes are TRBV21-1 and TRBJ2-5; TRBD2 is the table's D call and was not checked against the DNA. TRBV21-1 is an annotated pseudogene. This CDR3 spans 13 amino acids. CDR3 sequence reads: CASSPVLSGTQYF. CDR3 coding DNA: TGTGCCAGCAGCCCAGTACTCTCGGGGACCCAGTACTTC.

This chain joins TRBV6-2 or TRBV6-3 and TRBJ2-7; the D gene is possibly TRBD2 (7 bases). CDR1 MNHEY and CDR2 SVGEGT come from the germline V gene. V lost 0 bases and J lost 7, with 13 bases in between. The CDR3 totals 14 residues. The CDR3 nucleotides read TGTGCCAGCAGTTACTCCGGGGGGCCCCGGGAGCAGTACTTC. Encoded protein: CASSYSGGPREQYF.

The genes are TRBV3-1 (or the pseudogene TRBV3-2) and TRBJ2-2, with D perhaps matching TRBD1 or TRBD2 (5 bases each). V was pared by 8 bases and J by 6 bases, with 7 bases between. The CDR3 is made up of 11 amino acids. The germline V gene has CDR1 LGHDT and CDR2 YNNKEL (reference sequence). CDR3: CASRGPGELFF. CDR3 DNA: TGTGCCAGCCGGGGCCCCGGGGAGCTGTTTTTT.